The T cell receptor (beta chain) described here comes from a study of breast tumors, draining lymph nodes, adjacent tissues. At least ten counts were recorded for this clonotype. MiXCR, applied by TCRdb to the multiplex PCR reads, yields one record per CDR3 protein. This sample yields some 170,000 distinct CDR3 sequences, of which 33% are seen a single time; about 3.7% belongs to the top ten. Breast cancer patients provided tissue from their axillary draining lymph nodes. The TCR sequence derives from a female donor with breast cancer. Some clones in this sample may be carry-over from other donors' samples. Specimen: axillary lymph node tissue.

CDR3 DNA: TGTGCCAGCACCCCTACGGGGGGCATGTTTCGGGAGACCCAGTACTTC. Translating it yields CASTPTGGMFRETQYF. The gene calls are TRBV9 and TRBJ2-5, with D perhaps TRBD2 (7 bases). Germline-derived CDR1 and CDR2 are SGDLS and YYNGEE. The CDR3 has 16 amino acids. V was trimmed by 6 bases and J by 5 bases, leaving 23 bases between them.